The 24 T cell receptor beta chains listed next were all sequenced from one sample in a study of response to subunit inactivated influenza vaccine. TCRdb passed the RT-PCR reads through MiXCR, listing each CDR3 protein once. The sample lists 860,000 or so distinct CDR3 sequences, less than 25% occurring once. The material sequenced was PBMCs from blood, taken 4 to 6 days after vaccination. The receptors come from a man in his fifties who received an inactivated influenza vaccine.

This clonotype was recorded a few times. The chain employs TRBV24-1 and TRBJ1-6, with 9 positions matching TRBD1. From germline, CDR1 is KGHDR and CDR2 SFDVKD. The CDR3 is 18 amino acids. With V trimmed by 3 bases and J by 7 bases, 12 bases remained unmatched. DNA for the CDR3: TGTGCCACCAGTGATCCGAGAAAAGGACAGGGGTACAATTCACCCCTCCACTTT. Translation: CATSDPRKGQGYNSPLHF.

Only a few counts were recorded for this clonotype. V gene TRBV6-5 combines with J gene TRBJ2-1; possibly TRBD1 for D (5 bases). Between the trimmed V and J ends, which lost 4 bases and 0 bases, there was a span of 10 bases. This CDR3 region has 15 residues. Germline CDR1 reads MNHEY; CDR2 reads SVGAGI. CDR3 sequence reads: CASSSSGFSYNEQFF. For the CDR3, the DNA is TGTGCCAGCAGTTCCTCAGGGTTCTCCTACAATGAGCAGTTCTTC.

There are a few counts of this clonotype. The gene calls are TRBV5-1 and TRBJ2-1; 8 bases fit TRBD1. CDR1 SGHRS and CDR2 YFSETQ come from the germline V gene. The CDR3 spans 14 residues. The V and J ends lost 5 bases and 2 bases, in that order; junction bases with no gene match: 3. The CDR3 sequence: CASRGTGPYNEQFF. The CDR3, as DNA: TGCGCCAGCAGAGGGACAGGCCCCTACAATGAGCAGTTCTTC.

This clonotype has a count of ten or more. The CDR3 DNA is TGCAGCGTTGAGGCCGAGGGGACAGGGTCATACGAGCAGTACTTC. Its protein product is CSVEAEGTGSYEQYF. The rearrangement links TRBV29-1 to TRBJ2-7; 9 bases are shared with TRBD1. V trimming: 3 bases; J trimming: 4 bases; junction bases outside the gene matches: 10. Germline CDR1 and CDR2: SQVTM and ANQGSEA. The CDR3 has 15 amino acids.

A few counts support this clonotype. The V and J genes are TRBV29-1 and TRBJ1-1; 8 nucleotides agree with TRBD1. Germline V gene lookup returns CDR1 SQVTM and CDR2 ANQGSEA. This CDR3 region has 13 residues. V dropped 5 bases and J dropped 1; count of bases not matched to a gene: 3. The CDR3 DNA follows: TGCAGCGTTAGAGGACAGGGGAACACTGAAGCTTTCTTT. Encoded protein: CSVRGQGNTEAFF.

This chain links TRBV4-2 with TRBJ2-3; 7 bases match TRBD2. The V gene's germline CDR1 is LGHNA and CDR2 YNFKEQ. V was clipped by 8 bases and J by 2 bases; unmatched bases: 7. CDR3 length: 14 residues. CDR3 nucleotide sequence: TGTGCCAGCCGCAGCGGGGAACCCACAGATACGCAGTATTTT. Protein sequence: CASRSGEPTDTQYF.

The V call is TRBV9, the J call TRBJ2-3; the D gene is possibly TRBD1 (6 bases). The CDR3 length is 16 residues. The V gene lost 2 bases and the J gene lost 2 bases, with 15 bases spanning the gap. Germline V CDR1 and CDR2: SGDLS, YYNGEE. The CDR3 sequence: CASSVGWRTATDTQYF. CDR3 in DNA: TGTGCCAGCAGCGTTGGGTGGAGGACAGCCACAGATACGCAGTATTTT.

This clonotype was seen more than once but under ten times. The chain combines TRBV7-9 with TRBJ2-7; 7 bases align to TRBD1. The CDR3 loop spans 15 amino acids. Germline V gene data show CDR1 as SEHNR and CDR2 as FQNEAQ (reference sequence). Germline trimming cut 5 bases from V and 2 bases from J; bases unmatched to any gene: 9. The CDR3 coding sequence is TGTGCCAGCAGCCAGTCCCGGGACAGAGCCTACGAGCAGTACTTC. Its translation is CASSQSRDRAYEQYF.

This clonotype was observed a few times. V and J are TRBV4-2 and TRBJ1-1, with D possibly TRBD1 on 5 matching bases. From germline, CDR1 is LGHNA and CDR2 YNFKEQ. The CDR3 is 16 amino acids. V was shortened by 0 bases and J by 0 bases, with 11 bases between the two germline ends. CDR3 sequence: CASSQDRGALNTEAFF. DNA for the CDR3: TGTGCCAGCAGCCAAGACCGAGGGGCCTTGAACACTGAAGCTTTCTTT.

This clonotype has more than one count but fewer than ten. The chain uses TRBV20-1 and TRBJ2-3; 8 nucleotides line up with TRBD2. From germline, CDR1 is DFQATT and CDR2 SNEGSKA (reference sequence). The V gene end was trimmed by 0 bases and the J gene end by 2 bases; junction bases not matched to a gene: 4. The CDR3 has 15 residues. The CDR3 sequence: CSARDGAGATDTQYF. Here the CDR3 DNA reads TGCAGTGCTAGAGACGGAGCGGGGGCCACAGATACGCAGTATTTT.

This chain links TRBV20-1 with TRBJ2-3; D remains ambiguous. The ends were cut back, 6 bases at V and 1 base at J, with 14 bases in the middle. CDR3 length: 14 residues. Germline V gene lookup returns CDR1 DFQATT and CDR2 SNEGSKA (reference sequence). CDR3 sequence reads: CSAQWGPRTDTQYF. CDR3 in DNA: TGCAGTGCCCAATGGGGTCCCCGCACAGATACGCAGTATTTT.

This clonotype appeared many times. The CDR3 coding sequence is TGTGCCAGCAGGGACCGTAGGGAGCAGTTCTTC. This sequence encodes CASRDRREQFF. The rearrangement joins TRBV5-5 to TRBJ2-1; unclear D gene. Trimming took 5 bases from V and 10 from J, leaving 10 bases between them. Germline lookup yields CDR1 SGHKS and CDR2 YYEKEE (reference sequence). The CDR3 is 11 amino acids.

The chain recombines TRBV7-8 with TRBJ2-5; no reliable D call. The CDR3 is 14 residues long. From germline, CDR1 is SGHVS and CDR2 FQNEAQ. Trimming pared 9 bases from V and 5 bases from J, leaving 19 bases between. The CDR3 coding sequence is TGTGCCAGTAGTGGATTAGTGAACGGGGAGACCCAGTACTTC. As protein: CASSGLVNGETQYF. The full variable domain, with the rest looked up from reference TRBV7-8 and TRBJ2-5, is GAGVSQSPRYKVAKRGQDVALRCDPISGHVSLFWYQQALGQGPEFLTYFQNEAQLDKSGLPSDRFFAERPEGSVSTLKIQRTQQEDSAVYLCASSGLVNGETQYFGPGTRLLVL.

The chain joins TRBV5-1 to TRBJ2-2; 8 bases agree with TRBD2. Germline V gene data show CDR1 as SGHRS and CDR2 as YFSETQ. This CDR3 is 17 amino acids long. The junction had 8 bases not matched to a gene; V was cut back by 0 bases and J by 4 bases. This CDR3 is CASSLAGTRSSTGELFF. Written as DNA, the CDR3 is TGCGCCAGCAGCTTGGCCGGGACTAGGTCGTCCACCGGGGAGCTGTTTTTT.

The chain employs TRBV5-1 and TRBJ2-3; D tentatively fits TRBD1 or TRBD2 (6 bases each). CDR1 is SGHRS, CDR2 YFSETQ, per germline. The CDR3 covers 18 residues. Trimming shortened V by 0 bases and J by 9 bases, and 26 bases separated the two germline ends. DNA of the CDR3: TGCGCCAGCAGCTTGGCCGGAAAGGGGCAGGGGACTGACGGAACGCAGTATTTT. Amino acid sequence: CASSLAGKGQGTDGTQYF. Based on the CDR3 plus reference TRBV5-1 and TRBJ2-3, the full variable domain is KAGVTQTPRYLIKTRGQQVTLSCSPISGHRSVSWYQQTPGQGLQFLFEYFSETQRNKGNFPGRFSGRQFSNSRSEMNVSTLELGDSALYLCASSLAGKGQGTDGTQYFGPGTRLTVL.

This clonotype has only a few counts. The V and J genes are TRBV7-9 and TRBJ2-5; 8 nucleotides match TRBD1. The CDR3 runs to 17 residues. The junction had 13 bases not matched to a gene; V was cut back by 4 bases and J by 3 bases. Germline V CDR1 and CDR2: SEHNR, FQNEAQ (reference sequence). The CDR3 region is CASSWESRTGTEETQYF. For the CDR3, the DNA is TGTGCCAGCAGCTGGGAGTCGAGGACAGGGACGGAAGAGACCCAGTACTTC.

This clonotype was seen only a few times. The J gene is TRBJ2-5, the V gene TRBV20-1, with D perhaps TRBD1 (7 bases). The CDR3 consists of 14 residues. V was trimmed by 1 base and J by 5 bases, leaving 14 bases between them. Germline V gene data show CDR1 as DFQATT and CDR2 as SNEGSKA (reference sequence). CDR3 sequence: CSARGRGRGETQYF. In nucleotides, the CDR3 is TGCAGTGCTAGAGGGAGGGGGCGTGGGGAGACCCAGTACTTC.

This clonotype occurred many times. The chain joins TRBV4-1 to TRBJ1-1; D may be TRBD1 (6 bases). The V and J ends lost 6 bases and 5 bases respectively, with 16 bases between them. The CDR3 covers 14 residues. The germline V gene encodes CDR1 MGHRA and CDR2 YSYEKL. The CDR3 spells CASRVTGHLTEAFF. CDR3 nucleotide sequence: TGCGCCAGCAGAGTTACGGGACACCTGACTGAAGCTTTCTTT.

This clonotype was recorded a few times. The V and J genes are TRBV24-1 and TRBJ2-3; 9 bases match TRBD2. This CDR3 contains 16 residues. The V gene's germline CDR1 is KGHDR and CDR2 SFDVKD. Trimming cost V 5 bases and J 0 bases; bases outside gene matches: 5. The CDR3 DNA follows: TGTGCCACCAGTGGTTCTAGCGGGATAAGCACAGATACGCAGTATTTT. This codes for CATSGSSGISTDTQYF.

The gene calls are TRBV29-1 and TRBJ2-1, with 11 bases that match TRBD2. This CDR3 is built from 14 residues. The ends lost 6 bases at V and 3 bases at J; junction bases unmatched: 4. CDR1 and CDR2 (germline): SQVTM, ANQGSEA. The CDR3 DNA follows: TGCAGCGTGGGGGGACTAGCGGTCTACAATGAGCAGTTCTTC. Translating it yields CSVGGLAVYNEQFF.

The V gene is TRBV6-5, the J gene TRBJ1-1; D is ambiguous. The CDR3 length is 14 residues. V lost 4 bases and J lost 0, with 9 bases in between. Germline V CDR1 and CDR2: MNHEY, SVGAGI. The CDR3 DNA reads as TGTGCCAGCAGTTTACACCCGATGAACACTGAAGCTTTCTTT. This encodes CASSLHPMNTEAFF.

This chain uses TRBV29-1 with TRBJ2-2, with TRBD1 matching over 10 bases. Germline trimming cut 7 bases from V and 5 bases from J; bases unmatched to any gene: 7. The CDR3 covers 14 residues. Germline loops: CDR1 SQVTM, CDR2 ANQGSEA. The CDR3: CSASGTGVTGELFF. As DNA, the CDR3 is TGCAGCGCTTCCGGGACAGGGGTTACCGGGGAGCTGTTTTTT.

This clonotype was counted between two and nine times. The chain has TRBV4-3 and TRBJ1-5, with D possibly TRBD1 on 5 matching bases. The germline V and J ends were trimmed by 5 bases and 4 bases, with 15 bases remaining between them. The CDR3 runs to 15 residues. Germline loops: CDR1 LGHNA, CDR2 YSLEER. CDR3 nucleotide sequence: TGCGCCAGCAGCGAGGGGTCGTGGGGTAATCAGCCCCAGCATTTT. This gives the protein CASSEGSWGNQPQHF.

The V and J genes are TRBV3-1 and TRBJ1-1; possibly TRBD1 for D (6 bases). This CDR3 comprises 15 residues. Germline V gives CDR1 LGHDT, CDR2 YNNKEL (reference sequence). Trimming removed 3 bases from V and 4 bases from J, with 15 bases in between. Written as DNA, the CDR3 is TGTGCCAGCAGCCACCACCTAAAAGGGGGCACTGAAGCTTTCTTT. Its translation is CASSHHLKGGTEAFF. Combining the CDR3 with reference TRBV3-1 and TRBJ1-1 gives the whole variable domain DTAVSQTPKYLVTQMGNDKSIKCEQNLGHDTMYWYKQDSKKFLKIMFSYNNKELIINETVPNRFSPKSPDKAHLNLHINSLELGDSAVYFCASSHHLKGGTEAFFGQGTRLTVV.